This T cell receptor (beta chain) was recovered during a study of OX40 agonist ivuxolimab in advanced cancers. Samples were taken at baseline and on day 1 of cycles 4 and 7. Findings of the study overall: Antigen specificity was not determined for the expanded peripheral T cells.

To note about this clone: Its antigen is as yet unknown.

Clones were sequenced by immunoSEQ multiplex PCR, and TCRdb holds only the in-frame ones, with some missing. Of about 50,000 clones in the sample, roughly 82% are singletons; the top ten hold around 3.9%. V dropped 3 bases and J dropped 7 bases, with 4 bases sitting between them. CDR1 is GTSNPN, CDR2 SVGIG, per germline (reference sequence). The CDR3 sequence is 10 residues long. This TCR derives from an adult with an advanced solid tumor such as melanoma, head and neck, liver or kidney cancer. Sequenced material: CD4+ or CD8+ T cells sorted from blood, taken in a trial of the OX40 agonist ivuxolimab. The J gene is TRBJ2-1, the V gene TRBV30; D ambiguous. Written as DNA, the CDR3 is TGTGCCTGGAGAAGGAATGAGCAGTTCTTC. Translating it yields CAWRRNEQFF.